The clone carrying this T cell receptor (beta chain) occurred once. This sample is part of a study of blood T cell repertoires in COVID-19. Overall study context: Some COVID-19 samples were acute and others convalescent; all came from the United States, Italy and Spain.

Allocation to cohorts depended on clinical history reported by the participants. Sequencing used immunoSEQ multiplex PCR; TCRdb keeps in-frame clones, though not all of them. The table shows hundreds of thousands of clones, with around 87% occurring only once. What was sequenced was PBMCs or T cells enriched from blood (not recorded which). The sequence was obtained from a man between 40 and 49 years old in a cohort exposed to, infected with or recovered from COVID-19 (not recorded which).

The DNA of the CDR3 is TGTGCCTGCCGGGACAGGGGCCGGGGGTACGAGCAGTACTTC. It yields the protein CACRDRGRGYEQYF. The V gene is TRBV30, the J gene TRBJ2-7; 10 nucleotides line up with TRBD1. The CDR3 length is 14 residues. Per germline, CDR1 GTSNPN and CDR2 SVGIG (reference sequence). Germline trimming cut 6 bases from V and 4 bases from J; bases unmatched to any gene: 9.